A selection of T cell receptor beta chains follows, all from one sample in a study of shared T cell receptors in the human thymus. Libraries were prepared by immunoSEQ multiplex PCR; TCRdb keeps only in-frame clonotypes and omits some of them. The sample includes 550,000 to 800,000 clones, over 75% of them seen just once. These data were also filed under a second study, of human thymus T cells.

Material: thymocytes. The receptor set was obtained from a girl in the first two years of life with a congenital heart defect. The CDR3 runs from the conserved cysteine through the conserved F or W. A D gene is named only where the DNA matches it firmly. Size values are once, few and many counts, or a class for expanded clones, and some rows have none.

J	D	size	V	CDR3	DNA
TRBJ1-6	TRBD1	-	TRBV5-4	CATTDRVGSPLHF	TGTGCCACTACCGACAGGGTTGGTTCACCCCTCCACTTT
TRBJ1-2	-	-	TRBV25-1	CASSDPGQSYGYTF	TGTGCCAGCAGTGATCCGGGACAATCCTATGGCTACACCTTC
TRBJ1-2	TRBD1	-	TRBV10-3	CAISESTGGGYTF	TGTGCCATCAGTGAGTCGACAGGGGGCGGCTACACCTTC
TRBJ1-2	TRBD1	once	TRBV18	CASSPDRGPLYGYTF	TGTGCCAGCTCTCCGGACAGGGGCCCTCTCTATGGCTACACCTTC
TRBJ1-1	-	-	TRBV28	CASRRGGREAFF	TGTGCCAGCAGAAGGGGCGGGAGAGAAGCTTTCTTT
TRBJ1-1	-	-	TRBV6-5	CASSYSGGLGHTEAFF	TGTGCCAGCAGTTACTCGGGGGGGCTGGGCCACACTGAAGCTTTCTTT
TRBJ2-1	-	-	TRBV5-1	CASSLEGGSEQFF	TGCGCCAGCAGCTTGGAAGGGGGTAGTGAGCAGTTCTTC
TRBJ1-1	-	-	TRBV6-5	CASRMTGMNTEAFF	TGTGCCAGCAGAATGACAGGAATGAACACTGAAGCTTTCTTT
TRBJ2-7	TRBD1	-	TRBV5-4	CASSSGQGSSYEQYF	TGTGCCAGCAGCTCAGGACAGGGTAGCTCCTACGAGCAGTACTTC
TRBJ1-6	TRBD1	-	TRBV15	CATSRVRDRAPYNSPLHF	TGTGCCACCAGCAGAGTCCGGGACAGGGCCCCTTATAATTCACCCCTCCACTTT
TRBJ2-7	-	-	TRBV5-1	CASSSHLSSYEQYF	TGCGCCAGCAGCTCGCACCTCAGCTCCTACGAGCAGTACTTC
TRBJ1-2	-	-	TRBV2	CASSEGAANYGYTF	TGTGCCAGCAGTGAAGGGGCAGCTAACTATGGCTACACCTTC
TRBJ1-6	TRBD1	few	TRBV6-5	CASSWASTGASPLHF	TGTGCCAGCAGTTGGGCTTCCACAGGGGCTTCACCCCTCCACTTT
TRBJ1-6	-	-	TRBV5-1	CASRPLDTFLGAASPLHF	TGCGCCAGCAGACCACTCGATACCTTTTTAGGGGCTGCGTCACCCCTCCACTTT
TRBJ2-3	-	-	TRBV5-1	CASSLELMGTSSDTQYF	TGCGCCAGCAGCTTAGAATTAATGGGGACTTCCTCAGATACGCAGTATTTT
TRBJ2-3	TRBD2	-	TRBV2	CASSGTGGPLNTQYF	TGTGCCAGCAGTGGAACGGGGGGGCCTTTGAATACGCAGTATTTT
TRBJ2-5	-	once	TRBV7-9	CASSFHFSVEETQYF	TGTGCCAGCAGCTTTCATTTTAGCGTGGAAGAGACCCAGTACTTC
TRBJ2-5	TRBD1	-	TRBV6-1	CASRGSSTGIETQYF	TGTGCCAGCAGGGGCTCCTCGACAGGGATAGAGACCCAGTACTTC
TRBJ2-7	-	-	TRBV27	CASSSPGANRYEQYF	TGTGCCAGCAGTTCCCCAGGGGCAAATCGGTACGAGCAGTACTTC
TRBJ1-2	-	-	TRBV7-9	CASSFFYPAISGNAYGYTF	TGTGCCAGCAGCTTCTTTTACCCGGCGATCTCAGGGAACGCCTATGGCTACACCTTC
TRBJ1-6	TRBD1	-	TRBV4-3	CASSHVPGTGISPLHF	TGCGCCAGCAGCCATGTACCCGGGACAGGGATTTCACCCCTCCACTTT
TRBJ2-5	TRBD1	-	TRBV10-3	CATTGGDGETQYF	TGTGCCACCACAGGGGGCGACGGAGAGACCCAGTACTTC
TRBJ2-1	TRBD1	-	TRBV2	CASGSGTGRFF	TGTGCCAGCGGCTCCGGGACAGGGCGGTTCTTC
TRBJ2-3	-	once	TRBV5-4	CASSPRGAGSGDTQYF	TGTGCCAGCAGCCCTAGGGGCGCGGGGTCGGGAGATACGCAGTATTTT
TRBJ1-1	-	few	TRBV6-5	CASSYSQGGNTEAFF	TGTGCCAGCAGTTACTCACAGGGTGGTAACACTGAAGCTTTCTTT
TRBJ1-1	-	-	TRBV28	CASLPRTLNRATEAFF	TGTGCCAGTCTCCCGAGAACCCTCAACAGGGCTACTGAAGCTTTCTTT
TRBJ1-1	TRBD1	-	TRBV2	CASAGQVGSEAFF	TGTGCCAGCGCAGGACAGGTAGGGTCTGAAGCTTTCTTT
TRBJ1-3	-	-	TRBV6-5	CASSYTEGSFGNTIYF	TGTGCCAGCAGTTACACGGAGGGGTCGTTTGGAAACACCATATATTTT